The next 14 T cell receptor beta chains were all read from a single sample in a study of patients and donors after allogeneic stem cell transplantation. One entry per CDR3 protein, called by TCRdb with MiXCR from the RT-PCR reads. The data contain under 200,000 distinct CDR3 sequences, approximately 31% of them singletons. Sequencing was performed on blood, either unsorted or a sorted T cell fraction (not recorded which). These receptors were taken from a human donor who was either an allogeneic HSCT recipient or a stem cell or donor lymphocyte infusion donor (not recorded which). It is not recorded whose cells these are; they may come from a transplant donor.

In this sample, this clonotype turned up a few times. The chain joins TRBV10-3 to TRBJ2-5; 8 bases agree with TRBD1. The junction had 7 bases not matched to a gene; V was cut back by 2 bases and J by 5 bases. The CDR3 contains 15 residues. Germline V gene sequence: CDR1 ENHRY, CDR2 SYGVKD. CDR3 nucleotides: TGTGCCATCAGTGAGCCCTCGACAGGGGCGGAGACCCAGTACTTC. Translating gives CAISEPSTGAETQYF.

The table lists this clonotype with many counts. The chain combines TRBV29-1 with TRBJ1-1; TRBD1 might be the D (5 bases). The CDR3 totals 13 residues. Germline CDR1 reads SQVTM; CDR2 reads ANQGSEA. Trimming took 5 bases from V and 5 from J, leaving 15 bases between them. CDR3: CSVWPGLKTEAFF. In DNA form, the CDR3 reads TGCAGCGTTTGGCCGGGACTCAAAACTGAAGCTTTCTTT.

At least ten counts were recorded for this clonotype. The rearrangement links TRBV6-5 to TRBJ2-1, with TRBD2 identical over 8 bases. The germline CDR1 and CDR2 sequences are MNHEY and SVGAGI. The CDR3 runs to 16 residues. V was clipped by 0 bases and J by 6 bases; unmatched bases: 7. This chain's CDR3 is CASSYSLGLVTNEQFF. The DNA for the CDR3 is TGTGCCAGCAGTTACTCCCTGGGACTAGTCACCAATGAGCAGTTCTTC.

The V call is TRBV6-2 or TRBV6-3, the J call TRBJ2-1; D is unresolved. Trimming cost V 0 bases and J 0 bases, with 9 bases left between them. From germline, CDR1 is MNHEY and CDR2 SVGEGT. The CDR3 consists of 16 residues. CDR3 residues: CASSYSSVSSYNEQFF. CDR3 nucleotide sequence: TGTGCCAGCAGTTACTCGTCGGTGAGCTCCTACAATGAGCAGTTCTTC.

A few counts support this clonotype. The V and J genes are TRBV12-3 or TRBV12-4 and TRBJ1-4; D might be TRBD1 (5 bases). The CDR3 is made up of 14 amino acids. V lost 1 base to trimming and J lost 7 bases, with 10 bases between them. Here the CDR3 DNA reads TGTGCCAGCAGTTTAGGGGGCGCAGCTGAAAAACTGTTTTTT. Its protein product is CASSLGGAAEKLFF.

This clonotype was seen many times. V is TRBV29-1 and J is TRBJ2-7, with TRBD1 as a possible D gene (5 bases). The V and J ends lost 4 bases and 0 bases respectively, with 13 bases between them. Germline CDR1 reads SQVTM; CDR2 reads ANQGSEA. This CDR3 spans 14 amino acids. CDR3: CSVAQQVSSYEQYF. For the CDR3, the DNA is TGCAGCGTTGCGCAACAGGTGTCCTCCTACGAGCAGTACTTC.

This clonotype was counted a single time. V is TRBV6-2 or TRBV6-3 and J is TRBJ2-7; no definite D call. The V gene lost 6 bases and the J gene lost 4 bases, with 13 bases spanning the gap. Germline-derived CDR1 and CDR2 are MNHEY and SVGEGT. This CDR3 is built from 13 residues. The CDR3 region is CASRPTTFYEQYF. The CDR3 coding sequence is TGTGCCAGCAGACCCACCACATTTTACGAGCAGTACTTC.

The rearrangement links TRBV27 to TRBJ1-1; TRBD1 agrees at 8 bases. Germline CDR1 and CDR2: MNHEY and SMNVEV (reference sequence). The CDR3 loop spans 15 amino acids. V lost 5 bases and J lost 1; bases outside the gene matches: 6. CDR3 bases: TGTGCCAGCAGTCCATGGACAGGGAGGAACACTGAAGCTTTCTTT. Translating gives CASSPWTGRNTEAFF.

This clonotype turned up a few times. J is TRBJ2-4 and V is TRBV29-1, with D hard to call. Trimming took 1 base from V and 3 from J, leaving 10 bases between them. CDR1 and CDR2 (germline): SQVTM, ANQGSEA. This CDR3 spans 14 amino acids. CDR3 sequence reads: CSVEARWNKNIQYF. CDR3 sequence (DNA): TGCAGCGTTGAAGCGCGATGGAACAAAAACATTCAGTACTTC.

This clonotype occurred a few times. The rearrangement joins TRBV12-3 or TRBV12-4 to TRBJ2-7; D unresolved. Trimming removed 5 bases at V and 3 bases at J, with 20 bases between. There are 16 residues in the CDR3. CDR3 bases: TGTGCCAGCAGTGGAAAACAGCTTACCAACTTCTACGAGCAGTACTTC. Amino acid sequence: CASSGKQLTNFYEQYF.

V usage is TRBV5-1 and J usage is TRBJ2-7; 12 bases agree with TRBD2. From germline, CDR1 is SGHRS and CDR2 YFSETQ. The CDR3 has 16 residues. V dropped 4 bases and J dropped 6; count of bases not matched to a gene: 11. The DNA of the CDR3 is TGCGCCAGCAGCCCCACCTTTCTAGCGGGAGGGCGCGAGCAGTACTTC. Protein sequence: CASSPTFLAGGREQYF.

This rearrangement joins TRBV6-5 to TRBJ2-7, with D possibly being TRBD1 (6 bases). CDR1 is MNHEY and CDR2 is SVGAGI in the germline V gene. This CDR3 spans 15 amino acids. V lost 0 bases to trimming and J lost 2 bases, with 11 bases between them. CDR3 residues: CASSYSVTGTYEQYF. CDR3 coding DNA: TGTGCCAGCAGTTACTCGGTCACAGGGACCTACGAGCAGTACTTC.

The rearrangement joins TRBV4-3 to TRBJ2-5; 10 nucleotides agree with TRBD1. The CDR3 has 14 residues. CDR1 LGHNA and CDR2 YSLEER come from the germline V gene. The trim removed 4 bases at V and 2 bases at J, leaving 1 base unmatched. CDR3 sequence reads: CASSRGQGQETQYF. CDR3 nucleotide sequence: TGCGCCAGCAGCCGGGGACAGGGGCAAGAGACCCAGTACTTC.

The rearrangement uses TRBV11-2 and TRBJ2-5; 13 bases match TRBD2. Trimming at V came to 4 bases and at J to 5 bases, leaving 7 bases not matched to a gene. Germline CDR1 is SGHAT and CDR2 is FQNNGV. This CDR3 contains 16 residues. CDR3 residues: CASSSTLAGGWETQYF. The CDR3 DNA reads as TGTGCCAGCAGCTCCACACTAGCGGGAGGGTGGGAGACCCAGTACTTC.